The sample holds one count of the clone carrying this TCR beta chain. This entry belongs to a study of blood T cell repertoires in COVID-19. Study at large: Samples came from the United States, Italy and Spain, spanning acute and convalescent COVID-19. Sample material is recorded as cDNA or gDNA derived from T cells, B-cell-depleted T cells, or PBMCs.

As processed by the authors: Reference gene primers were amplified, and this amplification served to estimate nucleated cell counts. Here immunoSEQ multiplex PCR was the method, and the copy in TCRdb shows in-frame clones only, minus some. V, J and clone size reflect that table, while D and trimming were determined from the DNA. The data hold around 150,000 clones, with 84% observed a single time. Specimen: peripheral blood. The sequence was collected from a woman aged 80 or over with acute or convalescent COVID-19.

CDR3 region: CASRPYRGAGTEAFF. The CDR3 nucleotides read TGTGCCAGCAGGCCGTACAGGGGGGCGGGCACTGAAGCTTTCTTT. The chain joins TRBV5-4 to TRBJ1-1, with 8 bases aligning to TRBD1. V lost 5 bases to trimming and J lost 4 bases; unmatched junction nucleotides: 10. CDR1 and CDR2 (germline): SGHNT, YYREEE (reference sequence). The CDR3 totals 15 residues.